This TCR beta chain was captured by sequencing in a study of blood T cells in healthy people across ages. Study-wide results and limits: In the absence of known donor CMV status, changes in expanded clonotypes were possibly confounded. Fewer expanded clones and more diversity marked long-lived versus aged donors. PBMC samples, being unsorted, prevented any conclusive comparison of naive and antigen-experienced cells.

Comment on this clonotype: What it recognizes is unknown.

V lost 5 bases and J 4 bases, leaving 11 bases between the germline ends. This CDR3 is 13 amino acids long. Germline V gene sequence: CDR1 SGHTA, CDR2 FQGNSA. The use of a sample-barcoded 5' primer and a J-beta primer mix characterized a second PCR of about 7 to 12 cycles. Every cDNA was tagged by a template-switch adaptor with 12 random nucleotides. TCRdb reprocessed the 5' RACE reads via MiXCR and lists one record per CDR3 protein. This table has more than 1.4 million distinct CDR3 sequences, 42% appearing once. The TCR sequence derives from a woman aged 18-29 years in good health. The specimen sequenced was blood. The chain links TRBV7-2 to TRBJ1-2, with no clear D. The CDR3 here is CASSPERLYGYTF. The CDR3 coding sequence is TGTGCCAGCAGCCCCGAACGCCTCTATGGCTACACCTTC.